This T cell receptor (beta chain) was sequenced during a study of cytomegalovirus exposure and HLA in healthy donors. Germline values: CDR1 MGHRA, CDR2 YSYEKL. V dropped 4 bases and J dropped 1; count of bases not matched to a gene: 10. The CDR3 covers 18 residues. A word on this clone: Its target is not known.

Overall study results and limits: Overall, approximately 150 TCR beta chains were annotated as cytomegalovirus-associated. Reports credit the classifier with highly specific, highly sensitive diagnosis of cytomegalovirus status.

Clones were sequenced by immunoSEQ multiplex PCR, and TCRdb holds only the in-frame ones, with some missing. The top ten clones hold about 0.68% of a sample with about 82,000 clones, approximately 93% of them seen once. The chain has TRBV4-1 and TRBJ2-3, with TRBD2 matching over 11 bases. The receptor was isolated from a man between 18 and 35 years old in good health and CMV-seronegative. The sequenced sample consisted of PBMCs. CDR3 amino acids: CASSRTGTSGLGTDTQYF. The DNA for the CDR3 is TGCGCCAGCAGCCGGACCGGGACTAGCGGTCTCGGCACAGATACGCAGTATTTT.